The 6 T cell receptor beta chains presented below share a single source sample, sequenced in a study of cytomegalovirus exposure and HLA in healthy donors. Primers included in the PCR were 60 Vbeta and 13 Jbeta primers. Using immunoSEQ multiplex PCR, the repertoire was profiled, and TCRdb retains in-frame clones only, with some absent. The ten most abundant clones cover about 5% of a sample with 25,000 to 40,000 clones. The sample consisted of PBMCs. The receptors originated from a female donor in good health and CMV-seronegative.

The chain is built from TRBV11-3 and TRBJ2-6; tentatively, D is TRBD1 (6 bases). In germline, CDR1 is SGHNT, CDR2 YENEEA. Trimming pared 4 bases from V and 3 bases from J, leaving 10 bases between. CDR3 length: 15 amino acids. This CDR3 reads CASSWEGGGANVLTF. The CDR3 coding sequence is TGTGCCAGCAGCTGGGAAGGGGGTGGGGCCAACGTCCTGACTTTC.

CDR3 DNA sequence: TGTGCCAGTAGTAGGGGCAGGGGTATCACAGATACGCAGTATTTT. Encoded protein: CASSRGRGITDTQYF. The chain is built from TRBV19 and TRBJ2-3; TRBD1 might be the D (6 bases). Germline V gene sequence: CDR1 LNHDA, CDR2 SQIVND (reference sequence). This CDR3 comprises 15 residues. V was clipped by 4 bases and J by 2 bases, with 13 bases between them.

The chain uses TRBV5-5 and TRBJ1-5; D may be TRBD1 (5 bases). Germline assignment: CDR1 SGHKS and CDR2 YYEKEE (reference sequence). This CDR3 is built from 13 residues. V was shortened by 4 bases and J by 4 bases, with 9 bases between the two germline ends. The CDR3 DNA reads as TGTGCCAGCAGCGACAGTCTAAATCAGCCCCAGCATTTT. Its protein is CASSDSLNQPQHF.

This sequence joins TRBV29-1 and TRBJ2-5; possible D gene TRBD2, 6 bases. The CDR3 runs to 12 residues. Germline V gene data show CDR1 as SQVTM and CDR2 as ANQGSEA. V was pared by 7 bases and J by 3 bases, with 12 bases between. CDR3 coding DNA: TGCAGCGCCCGGGAGTCAGAAGAGACCCAGTACTTC. Translated, it gives CSARESEETQYF.

The gene calls are TRBV5-5 and TRBJ1-1; 7 bases match TRBD1. J lost 0 bases, V lost 2 bases, and 10 bases had no gene match. The germline V gene encodes CDR1 SGHKS and CDR2 YYEKEE (reference sequence). This CDR3 spans 17 amino acids. CDR3 loop: CASSFRAGGSMNTEAFF. In DNA form, the CDR3 reads TGTGCCAGCAGCTTTAGGGCAGGGGGTAGCATGAACACTGAAGCTTTCTTT.

V gene TRBV19 combines with J gene TRBJ1-4; D is unclear. Germline CDR1 is LNHDA and CDR2 is SQIVND (reference sequence). V lost 7 bases, J lost 0 bases, and 9 bases lay in between. This CDR3 has 14 amino acids. The CDR3 DNA follows: TGTGCCAGTACGTTCTCTGCAACTAATGAAAAACTGTTTTTT. Translation gives CASTFSATNEKLFF.